The rows below give T cell receptor beta chains drawn from one sample of a study of chemoradiotherapy in HPV16-positive cancers. Assay used: immunoSEQ multiplex PCR; TCRdb lists only in-frame clones, some missing. The repertoire holds some 2,200 clones, with under 90% as singletons. This material consisted of tumor tissue, taken from a patient who underwent chemoradiotherapy. Source of these receptors: a human donor with HPV-associated anogenital cancer. The CDR3 runs from the conserved cysteine through the conserved F or W. A D gene is named only where the DNA matches it firmly. Only part of the rows carry a size: once, few, many, or a class if the clone is expanded.

size	J	V	D	DNA	CDR3
once	TRBJ1-2	TRBV7-9	NA	TGTGCCAGCAGCCACTCCGAAACGGATAACTATGGCTACACCTTC	CASSHSETDNYGYTF
NA	TRBJ1-5	TRBV6-1	TRBD1	TGTGCCATCACGGACAGGGGGATCCAGTCCCAGCATTTT	CAITDRGIQSQHF
NA	TRBJ1-5	TRBV2	TRBD1	TGTGCCAGCAGTGAAGCAAAGGGGGCCGGTCAGCCCCAGCATTTT	CASSEAKGAGQPQHF
NA	TRBJ2-3	TRBV7-9	TRBD1	TGTGCCAGCAGCTTACGGACAGGGCATACGCAGTATTTT	CASSLRTGHTQYF
NA	TRBJ1-5	TRBV15	NA	TGTGCCACCAGCGACCGGGACACTGACATTAATCAGCCCCAGCATTTT	CATSDRDTDINQPQHF
NA	TRBJ2-1	TRBV2	NA	TGTGCCAGCAGACTCTACAATGAGCAGTTCTTC	CASRLYNEQFF
few	TRBJ2-7	TRBV4-1	TRBD2	TGCGCCAGCAGCCAAGATATTAGCGGGAGTATCCCCTACGAGCAGTACTTC	CASSQDISGSIPYEQYF
NA	TRBJ2-3	TRBV9	NA	TGTGCCAGCAGCGTAGGGGTTACAGATACGCAGTATTTT	CASSVGVTDTQYF
NA	TRBJ2-7	TRBV6-5	NA	TGTGCCAGCAGTTACTCGGGGAGATCCTACGAGCAGTACTTC	CASSYSGRSYEQYF
NA	TRBJ2-3	TRBV7-5	NA	TGTGTCAGAAGCCAAGCAGATACGCAGTATTTT	CVRSQADTQYF
NA	TRBJ2-5	TRBV18	NA	TGTGCCAGCTCACCTCAGGGGATAGAGACCCAGTACTTC	CASSPQGIETQYF
once	TRBJ1-1	TRBV5-1	TRBD1	TGCGCCAGCAGCTTAGGACAGGGGCGGGGGAGGTCAGAAGCTTTCTTT	CASSLGQGRGRSEAFF
NA	TRBJ1-2	TRBV7-2	TRBD1	TGTGCCAGCAGCTTAGAGGGGGGGGGACAGACCTATGGCTACACCTTC	CASSLEGGGQTYGYTF
NA	TRBJ1-1	TRBV20-1	NA	TGCAGTGCGAGAAGTACGGGGGAAGCTTTCTTT	CSARSTGEAFF
NA	TRBJ2-3	TRBV29-1	NA	TGCAGCGTTGAAGGTTTTACCCACACAGATACGCAGTATTTT	CSVEGFTHTDTQYF
NA	TRBJ1-1	TRBV6-1	NA	TGTGCCAGCAGGGACATTCTTGAAGCTTTCTTT	CASRDILEAFF
NA	TRBJ2-2	TRBV19	TRBD1	TGTGCCAGTAGTACCACAGGGGCCCCGAACACCGGGGAGCTGTTTTTT	CASSTTGAPNTGELFF
NA	TRBJ2-6	TRBV6-5	NA	TGTGCCAGCAGTTACTCGAGGGTTGGGGCCAACGTCCTGACTTTC	CASSYSRVGANVLTF
NA	TRBJ1-1	TRBV6-1	NA	TGTGCCAGCAGGGCCGGGACCCCGCGGACTGAAGCTTTCTTT	CASRAGTPRTEAFF
NA	TRBJ2-5	TRBV10-3	NA	TGTGCCATCAGTGGCGTCTGGCAAGAGACCCAGTACTTC	CAISGVWQETQYF
NA	TRBJ2-2	TRBV11-2	TRBD1	TGTGCCAGCAGCTTAGATTCAGGGGGCTTCACCGGGGAGCTGTTTTTT	CASSLDSGGFTGELFF
NA	TRBJ1-1	TRBV7-9	NA	TGTGCCAGCAGCTTCGGGAGGGAAACTGAAGCTTTCTTT	CASSFGRETEAFF
NA	TRBJ2-7	TRBV11-2	NA	TGTGCCAGCAGCTTAGGGGCAGGGATGAGGAACGAGCAGTACTTC	CASSLGAGMRNEQYF
NA	TRBJ1-5	TRBV2	TRBD1	TGTGCCAGCAGTGTCTCTACAGGGGATCAGCCCCAGCATTTT	CASSVSTGDQPQHF
NA	TRBJ2-4	TRBV7-9	NA	TGTGCCAGCAGCTTTTCTGACAGAAACATTCAGTACTTC	CASSFSDRNIQYF
NA	TRBJ2-7	TRBV30	NA	TGTGCCTGGAGTCCAGGCTCCTACGAGCAGTACTTC	CAWSPGSYEQYF
NA	TRBJ1-6	TRBV25-1	TRBD1	TGTGCCAGCAGTTGGGGGACAGGGAATTCACCCCTCCACTTT	CASSWGTGNSPLHF
NA	TRBJ1-1	TRBV9	NA	TGTGCCAGCAGCGTACTGGGGAACACTGAAGCTTTCTTT	CASSVLGNTEAFF
NA	TRBJ1-5	TRBV6-6	TRBD1	TGTGCCAGCAGTCAACAGGGGGCAGGGCAGCCCCAGCATTTT	CASSQQGAGQPQHF
NA	TRBJ2-3	TRBV5-4	NA	TGTGCCAGCAGCCACACCCGGGCCAACCGTCCCACAGATACGCAGTATTTT	CASSHTRANRPTDTQYF
NA	TRBJ1-6	TRBV11-2	NA	TGTGCCAGCAGCCCAGGGGCTCGAGCCGGGAATTCACCCCTCCACTTT	CASSPGARAGNSPLHF
NA	TRBJ2-3	TRBV5-1	TRBD1	TGCGCCAGCAGCTGGGGGACAGGAGTCACAGATACGCAGTATTTT	CASSWGTGVTDTQYF
few	TRBJ1-1	TRBV18	NA	TGTGCCAGCTCACCCAGGGGCGGGGCCGTGGGGGACACTGAAGCTTTCTTT	CASSPRGGAVGDTEAFF
NA	TRBJ1-6	TRBV6-5	NA	TGTGCCAGCAGTTCCGCGGCCAGGCGAAATTCACCCCTCCACTTT	CASSSAARRNSPLHF
NA	TRBJ2-3	TRBV15	NA	TGTGCCACCAGCTTGGGGGCGGGGAGGGGCACAGATACGCAGTATTTT	CATSLGAGRGTDTQYF
few	TRBJ2-3	TRBV5-1	TRBD1	TGCGCCAGCAGCGTTGGACAGGGGGCAGATACGCAGTATTTT	CASSVGQGADTQYF
NA	TRBJ2-1	TRBV28	TRBD2	TGTGCCAGCAGAATAGGTAGCGGGGTGATGAGGGAGCAGTTCTTC	CASRIGSGVMREQFF
once	TRBJ2-3	TRBV5-5	TRBD2	TGTGCCAGCAGCTTGCAGGCTAGCGGGGGGGTATACACAGATACGCAGTATTTT	CASSLQASGGVYTDTQYF
NA	TRBJ2-7	TRBV11-2	TRBD1	TGTGCCAGCAGCTCAAGGGGGGGGACAGGGCGTTGGGGCTCCTACGAGCAGTACTTC	CASSSRGGTGRWGSYEQYF
NA	TRBJ2-7	TRBV11-3	TRBD2	TGTGCCAGCAGCTTGAAAACACTAGCGGGGGTCCTCTACGAGCAGTACTTC	CASSLKTLAGVLYEQYF
NA	TRBJ1-2	TRBV5-1	TRBD1	TGCGCCAGCAGCTTTTCGACAGGGCCTACGGGGGGCTACACCTTC	CASSFSTGPTGGYTF
NA	TRBJ2-3	TRBV9	TRBD2	TGTGCCAGCAGCGGAGGGACTAGCGGATTAACAGATACGCAGTATTTT	CASSGGTSGLTDTQYF
NA	TRBJ2-1	TRBV11-2	TRBD2	TGTGCCAGCAGCTTAGATATCGGACTAGCGAATGAGCAGTTCTTC	CASSLDIGLANEQFF
NA	TRBJ2-1	TRBV18	TRBD1	TGTGCCAGCTCACAAAAGGACAGGGGGGCCTACAATGAGCAGTTCTTC	CASSQKDRGAYNEQFF
large	TRBJ2-3	TRBV6-1	TRBD1	TGTGCCAGCAGTGACCCCATTGACAGGGCGAGCACAGATACGCAGTATTTT	CASSDPIDRASTDTQYF
NA	TRBJ1-1	TRBV11-3	TRBD1	TGTGCCAGCAGCCCTAGAGGACAGGGGTCCACTGAAGCTTTCTTT	CASSPRGQGSTEAFF
NA	TRBJ1-6	TRBV6-5	NA	TGTGCCAGCAGCCGTAGTGTAACCTCGGGGTCACCCCTCCACTTT	CASSRSVTSGSPLHF
NA	TRBJ2-4	TRBV6-1	NA	TGTGCCAGCAGTTTCCGAAGGGGGGCAGGAAACATTCAGTACTTC	CASSFRRGAGNIQYF
NA	TRBJ2-1	TRBV2	NA	TGTGCCAGCAGCCGACTTTTCAATGAGCAGTTCTTC	CASSRLFNEQFF
NA	TRBJ1-5	TRBV15	NA	TGTGCCACCAAGAGTCAGCCCCAGCATTTT	CATKSQPQHF
few	TRBJ2-7	TRBV23-1	NA	TGCGCCAGCACCACCGAGGGCTCCCTGGTGGAGCAGTACTTC	CASTTEGSLVEQYF
NA	TRBJ1-1	TRBV7-9	NA	TGTGCCAGCAGCTTGTGGGGGGGCTATATGAACACTGAAGCTTTCTTT	CASSLWGGYMNTEAFF